This T cell receptor (beta chain) was sequenced for a study of Graves' ophthalmopathy and Graves' hyperthyroidism. CDR3 length equals 12 residues. The ends were cut back, 3 bases at V and 4 bases at J, with 7 bases in the middle. Germline CDR1 is SEHNR and CDR2 is FQNEAQ (reference sequence). This clonotype came up many times. RNA served as the template for amplifying TCR beta CDR3 regions. The first-round RT-PCR employed HTBI primers together with the Qiagen OneStep RT-PCR kit. A multiplex PCR was then performed as the second round. MiXCR was run by TCRdb on the multiplex PCR reads, yielding one entry per CDR3 protein. The repertoire consists of about 370,000 distinct CDR3 sequences, with approximately 18% occurring once and the leading ten covering 2% to 3%.

The sample taken for sequencing was peripheral blood. This sequence joins TRBV7-9 and TRBJ2-7, with D hard to call. This TCR was sampled from an adult woman with stable Graves' hyperthyroidism. The CDR3 DNA follows: TGTGCCAGCAGCTTTCCCGGGTACGAGCAGTACTTC. Encoded protein: CASSFPGYEQYF.